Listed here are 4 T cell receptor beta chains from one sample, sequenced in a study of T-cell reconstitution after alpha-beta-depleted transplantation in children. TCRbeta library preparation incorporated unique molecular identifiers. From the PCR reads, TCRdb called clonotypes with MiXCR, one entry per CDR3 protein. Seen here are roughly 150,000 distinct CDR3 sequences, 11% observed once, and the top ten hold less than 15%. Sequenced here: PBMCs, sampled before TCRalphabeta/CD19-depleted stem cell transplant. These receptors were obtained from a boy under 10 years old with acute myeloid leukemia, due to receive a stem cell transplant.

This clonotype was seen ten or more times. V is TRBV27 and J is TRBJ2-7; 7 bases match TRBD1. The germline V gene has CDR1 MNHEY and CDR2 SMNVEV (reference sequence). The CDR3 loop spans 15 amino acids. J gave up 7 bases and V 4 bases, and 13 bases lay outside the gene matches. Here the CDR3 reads CASSSLTGRGPEQYF. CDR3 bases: TGTGCCAGCAGTTCCTTGACAGGGCGCGGGCCGGAGCAGTACTTC.

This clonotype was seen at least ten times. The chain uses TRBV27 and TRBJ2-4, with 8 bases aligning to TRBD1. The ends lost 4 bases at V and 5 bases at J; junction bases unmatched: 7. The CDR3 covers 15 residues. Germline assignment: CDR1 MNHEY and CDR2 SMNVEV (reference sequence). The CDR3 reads CASSSTLDRENIQYF. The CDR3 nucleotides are TGTGCCAGCAGTTCAACACTGGACAGGGAAAACATTCAGTACTTC.

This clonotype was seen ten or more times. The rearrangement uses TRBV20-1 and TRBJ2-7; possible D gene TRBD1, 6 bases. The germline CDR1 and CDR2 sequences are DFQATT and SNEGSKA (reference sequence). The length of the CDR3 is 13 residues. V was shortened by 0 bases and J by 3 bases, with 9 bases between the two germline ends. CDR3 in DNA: TGCAGTGCTAGAGATGAGGACAGCTACGAGCAGTACTTC. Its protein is CSARDEDSYEQYF.

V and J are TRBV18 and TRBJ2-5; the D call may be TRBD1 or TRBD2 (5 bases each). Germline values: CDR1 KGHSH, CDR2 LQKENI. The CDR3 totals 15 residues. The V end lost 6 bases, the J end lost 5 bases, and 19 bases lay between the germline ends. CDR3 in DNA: TGTGCCAGCTCCTACGGGGACGTCCGCGGGGAGACCCAGTACTTC. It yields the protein CASSYGDVRGETQYF.